This T cell receptor (beta chain) was obtained from a study of blood T cell repertoires in COVID-19. Clones were sequenced by immunoSEQ multiplex PCR, and TCRdb holds only the in-frame ones, with some missing. The table lists around 300,000 clones, over 85% of them singletons. V was trimmed by 9 bases and J by 4 bases, leaving 21 bases between them. CDR3 size: 15 residues. Germline values: CDR1 MRHNA, CDR2 SNTAGT. The TCR comes from a woman in her sixties or seventies who had recovered from COVID-19. J is TRBJ1-1 and V is TRBV6-4, with D unresolved. Sequences were obtained from PBMCs or T cells enriched from blood (not recorded which). The CDR3 DNA reads TGTGCCAGATCGGTTGGGCAGGCTGAGGGCACTGAAGCTTTCTTT. Translation: CARSVGQAEGTEAFF.